The T cell receptor beta chain under discussion was sequenced for a study of blood T cell repertoires in COVID-19. The overall study: Material from acute and convalescent COVID-19 was sourced from the United States, Italy and Spain.

The CDR3 extends over 16 amino acids. J lost 8 bases, V lost 0 bases, and 11 bases had no gene match. Germline V gives CDR1 SGHNT, CDR2 YYREEE (reference sequence). Original methodology: How many nucleated cells were present was estimated from reference gene primer amplification. Sequenced by immunoSEQ multiplex PCR; TCRdb stores in-frame clones only, minus some. Clone size and V and J calls were adopted from that table, with D and trimming inferred from the DNA. The data show some 87,000 clones, 80% to 90% seen once. Material for sequencing was peripheral blood. This sequence was found in a human donor in a cohort sampled during active COVID-19. The chain couples TRBV5-4 to TRBJ1-2; 9 positions agree with TRBD1. Here the CDR3 DNA reads TGTGCCAGCAGCTTGGGTGACAGGGGGGATATGATGGGCTACACCTTC. Its translation: CASSLGDRGDMMGYTF.